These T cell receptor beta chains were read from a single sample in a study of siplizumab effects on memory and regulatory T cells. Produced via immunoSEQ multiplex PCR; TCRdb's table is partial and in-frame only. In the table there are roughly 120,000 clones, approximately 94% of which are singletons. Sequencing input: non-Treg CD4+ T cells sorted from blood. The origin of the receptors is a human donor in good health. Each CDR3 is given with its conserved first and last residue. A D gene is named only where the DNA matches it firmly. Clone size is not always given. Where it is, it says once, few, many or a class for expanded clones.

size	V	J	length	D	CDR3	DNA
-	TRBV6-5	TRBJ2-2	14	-	CASSYFPGAGELFF	TGTGCCAGCAGTTACTTTCCGGGGGCCGGGGAGCTGTTTTTT
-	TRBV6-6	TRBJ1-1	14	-	CASTAQGTATEAFF	TGTGCCAGCACCGCCCAGGGGACGGCAACTGAAGCTTTCTTT
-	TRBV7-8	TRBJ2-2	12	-	CASSLYSGELFF	TGTGCCAGCAGCTTATACTCCGGGGAGCTGTTTTTT
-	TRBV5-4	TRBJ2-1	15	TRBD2	CASSRSGGLNNEQFF	TGTGCCAGCAGCAGAAGCGGGGGTCTTAACAATGAGCAGTTCTTC
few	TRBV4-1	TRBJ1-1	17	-	CASSQGRQRGRNTEAFF	TGCGCCAGCAGCCAAGGACGACAAAGGGGTAGGAACACTGAAGCTTTCTTT
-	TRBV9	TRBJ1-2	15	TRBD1	CASSFLGQGAYGYTF	TGTGCCAGCAGCTTCCTGGGACAGGGAGCCTATGGCTACACCTTC
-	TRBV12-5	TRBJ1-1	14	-	CASGYGTVNTEAFF	TGTGCTAGTGGCTATGGGACGGTGAACACTGAAGCTTTCTTT
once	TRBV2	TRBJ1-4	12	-	CASWNLNEKLFF	TGTGCCAGTTGGAATCTAAATGAAAAACTGTTTTTT
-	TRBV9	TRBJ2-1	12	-	CASTLAGNEQFF	TGTGCCAGCACACTAGCAGGGAATGAGCAGTTCTTC
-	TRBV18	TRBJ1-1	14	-	CASSPPGQGTEAFF	TGTGCCAGCTCACCTCCGGGGCAGGGGACTGAAGCTTTCTTT
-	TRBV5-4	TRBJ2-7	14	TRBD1	CASRPGTGYHEQYF	TGTGCCAGCAGGCCCGGGACAGGGTACCACGAGCAGTACTTC
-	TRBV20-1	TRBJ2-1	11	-	CSARGGNEQFF	TGCAGTGCTAGGGGCGGAAATGAGCAGTTCTTC
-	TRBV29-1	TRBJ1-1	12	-	CSALRGGTEAFF	TGCAGCGCCCTAAGGGGCGGCACTGAAGCTTTCTTT
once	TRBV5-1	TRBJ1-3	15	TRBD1	CASSTGTGEGNTIYF	TGCGCCAGCAGCACGGGGACAGGGGAAGGAAACACCATATATTTT
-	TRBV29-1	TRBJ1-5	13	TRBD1	CSVGTGGGQPQHF	TGCAGCGTGGGGACAGGGGGAGGTCAGCCCCAGCATTTT
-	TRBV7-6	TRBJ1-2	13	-	CASSPGYNYGYTF	TGTGCCAGCAGCCCCGGATATAACTATGGCTACACCTTC
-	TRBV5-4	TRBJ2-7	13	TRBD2	CASSSGLAQEQYF	TGTGCCAGCAGCTCGGGACTAGCTCAGGAGCAGTACTTC
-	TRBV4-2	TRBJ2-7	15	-	CASSQVRPSVHEQYF	TGTGCCAGCAGCCAAGTTCGGCCTAGCGTCCACGAGCAGTACTTC
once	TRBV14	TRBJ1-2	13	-	CASSQDAYYGYTF	TGTGCCAGCAGCCAGGACGCTTACTATGGCTACACCTTC
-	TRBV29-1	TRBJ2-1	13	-	CSVVERPAFEQFF	TGCAGCGTTGTTGAGAGACCCGCTTTTGAGCAGTTCTTC
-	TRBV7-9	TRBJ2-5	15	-	CASSPGFLSKETQYF	TGTGCCAGCAGCCCTGGATTTTTGTCGAAAGAGACCCAGTACTTC
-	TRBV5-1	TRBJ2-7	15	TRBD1	CASSFVTGTEWEQYF	TGCGCCAGCAGCTTCGTGACAGGGACAGAGTGGGAGCAGTACTTC
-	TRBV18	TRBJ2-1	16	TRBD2	CASSLGLAGLYNEQFF	TGTGCCAGCTCACTAGGACTAGCGGGACTGTACAATGAGCAGTTCTTC
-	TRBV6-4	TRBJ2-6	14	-	CASSDNSGANVLTF	TGTGCCAGCAGTGACAACTCTGGGGCCAACGTCCTGACTTTC
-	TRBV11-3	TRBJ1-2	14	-	CASSFGSGGYGYTF	TGTGCCAGCAGCTTTGGTTCTGGTGGCTATGGCTACACCTTC
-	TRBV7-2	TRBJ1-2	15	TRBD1	CASSYSTGQNYGYTF	TGTGCCAGCAGCTACTCGACAGGGCAAAACTATGGCTACACCTTC
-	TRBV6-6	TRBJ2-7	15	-	CASSGDIESSYEQYF	TGTGCCAGCAGTGGGGACATCGAGAGCTCCTACGAGCAGTACTTC
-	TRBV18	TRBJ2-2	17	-	CASSPRQPGADTGELFF	TGTGCCAGCTCACCCAGACAGCCGGGGGCCGACACCGGGGAGCTGTTTTTT
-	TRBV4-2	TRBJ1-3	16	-	CASSQDKRQDGNTIYF	TGTGCCAGCAGCCAAGACAAAAGGCAAGATGGAAACACCATATATTTT
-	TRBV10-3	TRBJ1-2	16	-	CAISEFLGAESNGYTF	TGTGCCATCAGTGAGTTTTTGGGGGCGGAGTCGAACGGCTACACCTTC
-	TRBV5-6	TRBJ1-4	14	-	CASSLPGLNEKLFF	TGTGCCAGCAGCTTGCCGGGGCTTAATGAAAAACTGTTTTTT
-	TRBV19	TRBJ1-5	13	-	CASSPTGNQPQHF	TGTGCCAGTAGTCCCACAGGCAATCAGCCCCAGCATTTT
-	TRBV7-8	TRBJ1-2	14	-	CASSIRDMSYGYTF	TGTGCCAGCAGCATCCGGGACATGAGTTATGGCTACACCTTC
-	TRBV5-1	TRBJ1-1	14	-	CASSRGGGNTEAFF	TGCGCCAGCAGCAGAGGCGGGGGGAACACTGAAGCTTTCTTT
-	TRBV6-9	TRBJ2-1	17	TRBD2	CASSYSTGTSPYNEQFF	TGTGCCAGCAGTTATTCGACCGGGACTAGCCCCTACAATGAGCAGTTCTTC
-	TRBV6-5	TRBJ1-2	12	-	CASRAEFRGYTF	TGTGCCAGCAGAGCGGAGTTCCGTGGCTACACCTTC
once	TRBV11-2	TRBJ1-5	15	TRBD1	CASSLEGTGSQPQHF	TGTGCCAGCAGCTTAGAAGGGACAGGGAGTCAGCCCCAGCATTTT
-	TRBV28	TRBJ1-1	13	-	CATIRDPNTEAFF	TGTGCCACTATTAGGGACCCGAACACTGAAGCTTTCTTT
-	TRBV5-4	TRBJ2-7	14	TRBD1	CASSLVGQTYEQYF	TGTGCCAGCAGCTTGGTGGGACAGACCTACGAGCAGTACTTC
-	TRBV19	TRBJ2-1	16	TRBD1	CASSKLRDRVTSQVLF	TGTGCCAGTAGTAAGCTACGGGACAGGGTGACTAGTCAGGTTCTCTTC
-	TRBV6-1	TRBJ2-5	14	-	CASSRQSNQETQYF	TGTGCCAGCAGCAGACAGAGTAACCAAGAGACCCAGTACTTC
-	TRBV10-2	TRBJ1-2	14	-	CASSQRPPNYGYTF	TGCGCCAGCAGTCAGAGGCCACCTAACTATGGCTACACCTTC
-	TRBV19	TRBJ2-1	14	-	CASSIVSSYNEQFF	TGTGCCAGTAGTATTGTCAGCTCCTACAATGAGCAGTTCTTC
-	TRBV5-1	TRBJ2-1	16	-	CASSLLPTSSYNEQFF	TGCGCCAGCAGCTTGCTTCCCACCAGCTCCTACAATGAGCAGTTCTTC
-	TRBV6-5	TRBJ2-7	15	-	CASSQPGPLPYEQYF	TGTGCCAGCAGTCAACCGGGCCCCCTCCCGTACGAGCAGTACTTC
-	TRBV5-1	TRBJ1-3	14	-	CASSPRTDGNTIYF	TGCGCCAGCAGCCCCCGGACAGATGGAAACACCATATATTTT
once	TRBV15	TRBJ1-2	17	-	CATSERLGGRDVDGYTF	TGTGCCACCAGCGAACGGCTCGGGGGGCGCGATGTTGATGGCTACACCTTC
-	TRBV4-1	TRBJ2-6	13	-	CASSDPGANVLTF	TGCGCCAGCAGCGACCCTGGGGCCAACGTCCTGACTTTC
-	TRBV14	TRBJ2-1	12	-	CASSHRGGEQFF	TGTGCCAGCAGCCACAGGGGTGGTGAGCAGTTCTTC
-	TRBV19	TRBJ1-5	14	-	CASRQGIGNQPQHF	TGTGCCAGTAGGCAGGGAATAGGCAATCAGCCCCAGCATTTT